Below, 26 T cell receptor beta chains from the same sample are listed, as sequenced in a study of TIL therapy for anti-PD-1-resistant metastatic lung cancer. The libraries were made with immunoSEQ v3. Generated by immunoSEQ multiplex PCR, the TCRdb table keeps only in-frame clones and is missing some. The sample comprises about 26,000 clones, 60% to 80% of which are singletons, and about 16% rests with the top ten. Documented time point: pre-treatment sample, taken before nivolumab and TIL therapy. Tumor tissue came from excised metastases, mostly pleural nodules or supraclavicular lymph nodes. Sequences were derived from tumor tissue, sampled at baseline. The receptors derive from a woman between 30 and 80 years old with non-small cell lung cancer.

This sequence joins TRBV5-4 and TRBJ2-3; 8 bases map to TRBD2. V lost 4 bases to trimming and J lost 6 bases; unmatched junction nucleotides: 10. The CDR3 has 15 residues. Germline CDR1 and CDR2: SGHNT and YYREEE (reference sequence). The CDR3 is CASSPAGGVQDTQYF. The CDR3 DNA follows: TGTGCCAGCAGCCCGGCGGGGGGAGTACAGGATACGCAGTATTTT.

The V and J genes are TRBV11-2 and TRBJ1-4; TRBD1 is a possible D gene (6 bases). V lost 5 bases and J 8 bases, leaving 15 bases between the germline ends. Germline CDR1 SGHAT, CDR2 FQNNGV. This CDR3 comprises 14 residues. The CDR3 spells CASSPRQAGEKLFF. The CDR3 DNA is TGTGCCAGCAGCCCCCGACAGGCGGGGGAAAAACTGTTTTTT.

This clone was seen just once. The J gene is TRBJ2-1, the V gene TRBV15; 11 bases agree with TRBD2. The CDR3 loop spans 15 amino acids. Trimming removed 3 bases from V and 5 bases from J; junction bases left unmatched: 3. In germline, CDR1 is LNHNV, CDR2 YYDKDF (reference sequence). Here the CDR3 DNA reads TGTGCCACCAGCAGCATAGCGGGAGGGAACAATGAGCAGTTCTTC. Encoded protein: CATSSIAGGNNEQFF. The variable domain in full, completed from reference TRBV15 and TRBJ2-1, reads DAMVIQNPRYQVTQFGKPVTLSCSQTLNHNVMYWYQQKSSQAPKLLFHYYDKDFNNEADTPDNFQSRRPNTSFCFLDIRSPGLGDTAMYLCATSSIAGGNNEQFFGPGTRLTVL.

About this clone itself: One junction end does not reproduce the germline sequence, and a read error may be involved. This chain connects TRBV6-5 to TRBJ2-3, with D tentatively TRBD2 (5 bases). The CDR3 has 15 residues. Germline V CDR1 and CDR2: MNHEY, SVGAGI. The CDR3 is CASSNSGRGTDTQYF. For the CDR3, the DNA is TGTGCCAGCAGTAACTCAGGACGAGGGACAGATACGCAGTATTTT.

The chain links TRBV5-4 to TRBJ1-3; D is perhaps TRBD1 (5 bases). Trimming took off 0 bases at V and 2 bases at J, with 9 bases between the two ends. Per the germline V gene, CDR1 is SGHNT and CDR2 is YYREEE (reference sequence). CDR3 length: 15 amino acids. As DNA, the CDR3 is TGTGCCAGCAGCTTGGATACAGGCCCTGGAAACACCATATATTTT. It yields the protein CASSLDTGPGNTIYF.

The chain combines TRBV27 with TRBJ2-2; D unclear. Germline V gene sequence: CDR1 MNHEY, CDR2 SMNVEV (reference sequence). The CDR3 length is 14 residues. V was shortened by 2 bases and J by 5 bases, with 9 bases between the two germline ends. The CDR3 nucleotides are TGTGCCAGCAGTTTAGCGAGAGGAACCGGGGAGCTGTTTTTT. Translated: CASSLARGTGELFF.

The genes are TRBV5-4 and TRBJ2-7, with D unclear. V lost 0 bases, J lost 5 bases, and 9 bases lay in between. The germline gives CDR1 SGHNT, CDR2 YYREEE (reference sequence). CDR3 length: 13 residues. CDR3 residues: CASSLVSHNEQYF. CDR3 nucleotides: TGTGCCAGCAGCTTGGTCTCGCACAACGAGCAGTACTTC.

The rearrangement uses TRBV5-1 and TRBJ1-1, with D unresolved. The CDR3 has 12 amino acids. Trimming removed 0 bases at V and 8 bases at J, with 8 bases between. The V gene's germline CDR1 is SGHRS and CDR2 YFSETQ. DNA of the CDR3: TGCGCCAGCAGCTTGGAGGCAGGAGAAGCTTTCTTT. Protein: CASSLEAGEAFF. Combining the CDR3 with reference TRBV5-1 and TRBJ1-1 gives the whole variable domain KAGVTQTPRYLIKTRGQQVTLSCSPISGHRSVSWYQQTPGQGLQFLFEYFSETQRNKGNFPGRFSGRQFSNSRSEMNVSTLELGDSALYLCASSLEAGEAFFGQGTRLTVV.

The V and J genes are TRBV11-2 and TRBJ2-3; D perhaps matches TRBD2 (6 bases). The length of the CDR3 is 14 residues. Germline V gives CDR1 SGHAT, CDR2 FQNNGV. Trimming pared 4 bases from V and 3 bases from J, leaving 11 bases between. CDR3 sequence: CASSSEGLTDTQYF. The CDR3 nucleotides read TGTGCCAGCAGCTCGGAGGGTTTGACAGATACGCAGTATTTT.

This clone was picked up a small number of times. The CDR3 here is CASSFGASGEKLFF. The CDR3 nucleotides are TGTGCCAGCAGCTTCGGGGCGTCGGGGGAAAAACTGTTTTTT. The chain couples TRBV11-2 to TRBJ1-4; weak D call: TRBD1 (5 bases). Trimming pared 3 bases from V and 8 bases from J, leaving 13 bases between. This CDR3 has 14 amino acids. Looked up from germline, CDR1 is SGHAT and CDR2 is FQNNGV.

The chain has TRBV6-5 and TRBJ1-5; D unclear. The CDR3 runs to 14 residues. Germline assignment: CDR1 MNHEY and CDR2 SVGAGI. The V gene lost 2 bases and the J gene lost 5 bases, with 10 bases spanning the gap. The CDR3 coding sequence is TGTGCCAGCAGTTACGGGATTGGGGATCAGCCCCAGCATTTT. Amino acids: CASSYGIGDQPQHF.

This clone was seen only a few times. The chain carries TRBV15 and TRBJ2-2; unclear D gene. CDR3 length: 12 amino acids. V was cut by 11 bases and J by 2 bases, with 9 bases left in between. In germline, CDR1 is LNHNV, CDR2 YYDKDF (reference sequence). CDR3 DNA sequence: TGTGCCTCCGCCGTCAACACCGGGGAGCTGTTTTTT. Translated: CASAVNTGELFF.

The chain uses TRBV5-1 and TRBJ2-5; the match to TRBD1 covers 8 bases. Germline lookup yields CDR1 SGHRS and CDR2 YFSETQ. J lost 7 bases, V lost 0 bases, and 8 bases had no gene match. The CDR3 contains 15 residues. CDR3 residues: CASSLDLAGGATQYF. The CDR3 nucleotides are TGCGCCAGCAGCTTGGACCTGGCAGGGGGCGCGACCCAGTACTTC.

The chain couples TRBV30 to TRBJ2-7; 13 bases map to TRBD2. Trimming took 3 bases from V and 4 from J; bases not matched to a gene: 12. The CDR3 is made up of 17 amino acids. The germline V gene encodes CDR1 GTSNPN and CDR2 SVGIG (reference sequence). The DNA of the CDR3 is TGTGCCTGGAGCGTCACTAGCGGGAGGGCCAGTAGGTACGAGCAGTACTTC. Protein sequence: CAWSVTSGRASRYEQYF. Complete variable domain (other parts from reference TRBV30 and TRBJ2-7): SQTIHQWPATLVQPVGSPLSLECTVEGTSNPNLYWYRQAAGRGLQLLFYSVGIGQISSEVPQNLSASRPQDRQFILSSKKLLLSDSGFYLCAWSVTSGRASRYEQYFGPGTRLTVT.

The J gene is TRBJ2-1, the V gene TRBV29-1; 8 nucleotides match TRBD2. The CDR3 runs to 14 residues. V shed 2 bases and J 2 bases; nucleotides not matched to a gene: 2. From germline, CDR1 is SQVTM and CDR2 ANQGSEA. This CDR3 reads CSVELAGPYNEQFF. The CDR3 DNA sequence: TGCAGCGTTGAACTAGCGGGTCCCTACAATGAGCAGTTCTTC.

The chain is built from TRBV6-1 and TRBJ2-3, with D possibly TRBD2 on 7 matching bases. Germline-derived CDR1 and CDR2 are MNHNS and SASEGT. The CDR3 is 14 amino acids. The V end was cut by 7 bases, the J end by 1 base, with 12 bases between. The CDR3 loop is CASKAGAGTDTQYF. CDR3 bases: TGTGCCAGCAAGGCGGGGGCGGGCACAGATACGCAGTATTTT.

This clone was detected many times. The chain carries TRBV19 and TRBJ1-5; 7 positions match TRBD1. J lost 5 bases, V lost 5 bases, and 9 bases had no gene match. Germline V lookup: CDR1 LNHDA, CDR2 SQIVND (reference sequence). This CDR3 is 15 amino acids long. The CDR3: CASSPTGTAYQPQHF. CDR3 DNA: TGTGCCAGTAGTCCCACCGGGACAGCTTATCAGCCCCAGCATTTT.

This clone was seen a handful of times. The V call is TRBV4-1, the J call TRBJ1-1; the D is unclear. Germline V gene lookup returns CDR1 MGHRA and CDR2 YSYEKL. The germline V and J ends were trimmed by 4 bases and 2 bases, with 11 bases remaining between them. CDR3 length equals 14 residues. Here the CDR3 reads CASSPTPINTEAFF. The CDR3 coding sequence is TGCGCCAGCAGCCCTACGCCGATCAACACTGAAGCTTTCTTT.

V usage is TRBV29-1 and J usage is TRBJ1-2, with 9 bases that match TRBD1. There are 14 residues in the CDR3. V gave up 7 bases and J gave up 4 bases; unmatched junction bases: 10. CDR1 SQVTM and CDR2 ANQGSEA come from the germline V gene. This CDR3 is CSAKLGQGSYGYTF. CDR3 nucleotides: TGCAGCGCCAAACTCGGACAGGGGTCCTATGGCTACACCTTC.

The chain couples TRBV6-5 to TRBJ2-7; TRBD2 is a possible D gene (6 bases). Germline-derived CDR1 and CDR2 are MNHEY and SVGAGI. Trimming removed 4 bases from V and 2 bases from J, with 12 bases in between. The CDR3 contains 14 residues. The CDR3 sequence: CASSWGGRTYEQYF. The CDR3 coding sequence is TGTGCCAGCAGTTGGGGTGGGAGGACCTACGAGCAGTACTTC.

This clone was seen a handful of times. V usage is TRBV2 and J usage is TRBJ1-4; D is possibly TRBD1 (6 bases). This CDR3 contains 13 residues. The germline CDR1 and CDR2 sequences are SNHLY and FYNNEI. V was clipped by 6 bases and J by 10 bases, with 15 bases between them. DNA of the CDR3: TGTGCCAGCAGACAGGGTCTGGAAGGAAAACTGTTTTTT. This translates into CASRQGLEGKLFF.

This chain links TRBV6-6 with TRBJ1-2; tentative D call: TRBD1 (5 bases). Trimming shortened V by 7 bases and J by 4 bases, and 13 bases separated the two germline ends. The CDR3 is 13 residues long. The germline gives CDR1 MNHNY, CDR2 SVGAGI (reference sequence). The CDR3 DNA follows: TGTGCCAGCACCCCGGGGCAGGGCTATGGCTACACCTTC. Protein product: CASTPGQGYGYTF.

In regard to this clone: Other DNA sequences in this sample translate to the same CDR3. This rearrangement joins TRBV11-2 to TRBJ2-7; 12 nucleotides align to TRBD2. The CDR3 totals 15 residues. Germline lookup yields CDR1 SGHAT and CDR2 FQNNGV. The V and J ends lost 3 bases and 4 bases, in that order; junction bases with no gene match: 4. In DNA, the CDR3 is TGTGCCAGCAGCTTCCTAGCGGGAGGGAAGTACGAGCAGTACTTC. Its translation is CASSFLAGGKYEQYF.

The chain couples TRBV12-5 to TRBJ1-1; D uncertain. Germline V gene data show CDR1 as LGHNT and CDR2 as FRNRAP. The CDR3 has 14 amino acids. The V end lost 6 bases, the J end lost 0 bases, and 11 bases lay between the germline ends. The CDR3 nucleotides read TGTGCTAGTGGGCTAAACGGGTTGAACACTGAAGCTTTCTTT. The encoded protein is CASGLNGLNTEAFF.

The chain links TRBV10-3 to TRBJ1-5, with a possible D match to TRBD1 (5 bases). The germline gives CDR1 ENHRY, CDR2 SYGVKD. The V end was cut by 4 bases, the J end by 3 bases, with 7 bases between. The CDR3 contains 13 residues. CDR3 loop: CAISAQVNQPQHF. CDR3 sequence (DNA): TGTGCCATCAGTGCACAGGTCAATCAGCCCCAGCATTTT.

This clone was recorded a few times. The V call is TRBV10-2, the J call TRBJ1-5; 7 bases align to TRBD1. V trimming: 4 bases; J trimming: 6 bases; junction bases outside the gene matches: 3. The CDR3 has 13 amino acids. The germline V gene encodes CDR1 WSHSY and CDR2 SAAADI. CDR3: CASSGDRFQPQHF. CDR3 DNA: TGCGCCAGCAGTGGGGACAGATTTCAGCCCCAGCATTTT.